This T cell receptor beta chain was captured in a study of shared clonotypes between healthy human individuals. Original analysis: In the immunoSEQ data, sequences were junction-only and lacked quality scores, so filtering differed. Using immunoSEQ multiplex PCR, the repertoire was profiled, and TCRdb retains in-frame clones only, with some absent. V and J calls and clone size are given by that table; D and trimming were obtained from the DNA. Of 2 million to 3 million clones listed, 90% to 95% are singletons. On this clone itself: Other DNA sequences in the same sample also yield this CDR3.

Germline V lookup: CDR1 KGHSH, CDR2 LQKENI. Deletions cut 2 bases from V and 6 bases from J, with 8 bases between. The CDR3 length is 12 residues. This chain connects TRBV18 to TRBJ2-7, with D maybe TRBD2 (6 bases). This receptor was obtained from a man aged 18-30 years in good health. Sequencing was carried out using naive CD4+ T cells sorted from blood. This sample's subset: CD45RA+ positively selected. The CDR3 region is CASSPIGSEQYF. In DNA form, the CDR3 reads TGTGCCAGCTCACCAATCGGGAGCGAGCAGTACTTC.